This TCR beta chain originates from a study of cytomegalovirus exposure and HLA in healthy donors. Across the whole study: Caucasian-associated ancestry cluster membership applied to under 85% of approximately 400 genotyped donors.

For this clone: As yet, its antigen is unknown.

Primers for the PCR totalled 60 Vbeta and 13 Jbeta. The repertoire was sequenced with immunoSEQ multiplex PCR; TCRdb's copy has only in-frame clones and lacks some. The sample holds some 200,000 clones. General study results and limits: Reports state that TCR beta sequences accurately predicted most subjects' HLA-A and HLA-B alleles. A later analysis linked a missense DCLRE1C variant to TCR beta V- and J-gene trimming.

Likely unrecorded immune exposures existed in these nominally healthy donors. The clonotype comes from a girl aged 2-9 years in good health and CMV-seropositive. The sequenced sample consisted of PBMCs.

CDR3 nucleotides: TGTGCCAGCAGTTCCTGGACTAGCGGACTACAAGAGACCCAGTACTTC. Its translation is CASSSWTSGLQETQYF. The J gene is TRBJ2-5, the V gene TRBV27; 10 bases match TRBD2. From germline, CDR1 is MNHEY and CDR2 SMNVEV (reference sequence). The CDR3 has 16 amino acids. Losses at the gene ends were 4 bases for V and 2 bases for J; bases not matched to a gene: 7.